The clone carrying this TCR beta chain has at least ten counts. The entry originates in a study of cytotoxic CD8 clonotypes in ibrutinib-treated CLL. Target depth was 1 in 200,000 to 1 in 1 million T cells, about 10x per clonotype. Method: immunoSEQ multiplex PCR; TCRdb's copy keeps in-frame clones and lacks some. The sample consists of 45,000 to 50,000 clones, about half of them appearing once. The starting material was PBMCs, obtained after 12 months of ibrutinib treatment. The sequence came from a human donor with chronic lymphocytic leukemia.

Written as DNA, the CDR3 is TGTGCCAGTAACGACAGGGCGGGTGGCTACACCTTC. Its protein product is CASNDRAGGYTF. The chain combines TRBV19 with TRBJ1-2, with 7 bases identical to TRBD1. The germline V gene has CDR1 LNHDA and CDR2 SQIVND (reference sequence). The length of the CDR3 is 12 residues. The junction had 6 bases not matched to a gene; V was cut back by 7 bases and J by 7 bases.